The clone carrying this TCR beta chain appeared many times. Its antigen is not known. The sample is drawn from a study of T cells in Graves' hyperthyroidism and ophthalmopathy. Turning to the study itself: Before treatment of any kind, peripheral blood was taken at initial diagnosis. Broader study findings: Ophthalmopathy was identified by the model a median about six months ahead of onset.

Amplified regions were TCR beta CDR3 sequences from RNA transcripts. Initially, a first-round RT-PCR of the TCR CDR3 employed the HTBI primer set. Using its own MiXCR run on the multiplex PCR reads, TCRdb lists one record per CDR3 protein. This table holds under 700,000 distinct CDR3 sequences, approximately 15% found once. Exclusions: uncontrolled infection, other autoimmune disease, pregnancy, lactation. Orbital computed tomography, thyroid ultrasound, serum thyroxine and TRAb, and clinical symptoms together informed the diagnoses. Material for sequencing was blood. This clonotype originated in a woman between 18 and 29 years old with Graves' hyperthyroidism.

CDR3: CSASGRSGGAFYEQYF. The CDR3 DNA sequence: TGCAGTGCCTCTGGCCGTAGCGGGGGGGCGTTCTACGAGCAGTACTTC. This chain joins TRBV20-1 and TRBJ2-7, with 11 bases fitting TRBD2. The CDR3 runs to 16 residues. Germline V gives CDR1 DFQATT, CDR2 SNEGSKA (reference sequence). Trimming at V came to 6 bases and at J to 3 bases, leaving 13 bases not matched to a gene.